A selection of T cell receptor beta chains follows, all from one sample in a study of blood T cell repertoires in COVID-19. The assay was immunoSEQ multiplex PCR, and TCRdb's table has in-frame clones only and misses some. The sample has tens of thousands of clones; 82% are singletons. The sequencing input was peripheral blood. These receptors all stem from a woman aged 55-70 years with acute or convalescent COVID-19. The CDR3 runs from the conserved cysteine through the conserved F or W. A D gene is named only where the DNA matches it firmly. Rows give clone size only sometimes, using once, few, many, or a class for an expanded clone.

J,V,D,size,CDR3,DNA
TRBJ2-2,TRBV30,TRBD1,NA,CAWSPKAGTGGVAGELFF,TGTGCCTGGAGTCCCAAGGCAGGGACAGGCGGGGTTGCCGGGGAGCTGTTTTTT
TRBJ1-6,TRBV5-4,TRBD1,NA,CASSSIGTANSPLHF,TGTGCCAGCAGCTCTATAGGGACAGCTAATTCACCCCTCCACTTT
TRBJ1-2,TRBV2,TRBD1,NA,CASRGDRGLYGYTF,TGTGCCAGCAGAGGGGACAGGGGGCTCTATGGCTACACCTTC
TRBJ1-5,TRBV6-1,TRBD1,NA,CASSERDSSYSNQPQHF,TGTGCCAGCAGTGAAAGGGACAGCTCCTATAGCAATCAGCCCCAGCATTTT
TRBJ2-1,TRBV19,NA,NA,CATGSVNEQFF,TGTGCCACCGGGTCGGTGAATGAGCAGTTCTTC
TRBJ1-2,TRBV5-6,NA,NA,CASSSGEFYGYTF,TGTGCCAGCAGCTCCGGAGAGTTCTATGGCTACACCTTC
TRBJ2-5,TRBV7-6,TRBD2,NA,CASSPKRGGPQETQYF,TGTGCCAGCAGCCCTAAGCGGGGGGGGCCGCAAGAGACCCAGTACTTC
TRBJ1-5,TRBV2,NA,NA,CASIRDSNQPQHF,TGTGCCAGCATCAGGGATAGCAATCAGCCCCAGCATTTT
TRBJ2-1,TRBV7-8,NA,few,CASSWAGEQFF,TGTGCCAGCAGCTGGGCGGGAGAGCAGTTCTTC
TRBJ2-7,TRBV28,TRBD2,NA,CATGGSLYEQYF,TGTGCCACCGGGGGGTCTCTCTACGAGCAGTACTTC
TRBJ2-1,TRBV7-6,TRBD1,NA,CASSPRGTGAINEQFF,TGTGCCAGCAGCCCAAGAGGGACAGGGGCGATCAATGAGCAGTTCTTC
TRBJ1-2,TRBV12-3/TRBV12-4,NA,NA,CASRSGGRGYTF,TGTGCCAGCAGGTCGGGAGGGAGGGGCTACACCTTC
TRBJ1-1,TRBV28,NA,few,CASSLPTGNTEAFF,TGTGCCAGCAGTTTGCCGACAGGGAACACTGAAGCTTTCTTT
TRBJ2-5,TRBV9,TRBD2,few,CASSGTSGYQETQYF,TGTGCCAGCAGCGGGACTAGCGGGTACCAAGAGACCCAGTACTTC
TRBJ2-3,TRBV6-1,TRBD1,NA,CASSKERNRDSSTDTQYF,TGTGCCAGCAGTAAAGAGAGAAACCGGGACAGTAGCACAGATACGCAGTATTTT
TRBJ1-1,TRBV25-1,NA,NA,CASSRETVRTEAFF,TGTGCCAGCAGTAGAGAGACAGTGCGGACTGAAGCTTTCTTT
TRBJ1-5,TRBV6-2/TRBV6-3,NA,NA,CASSWRLTGRVTSQHF,TGTGCCAGCAGCTGGCGGCTTACAGGGAGGGTCACGTCCCAGCATTTT
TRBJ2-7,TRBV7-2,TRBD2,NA,CASSLEGGGAGALEQYF,TGTGCCAGCAGCTTAGAGGGTGGGGGAGCGGGAGCTTTGGAGCAGTACTTC
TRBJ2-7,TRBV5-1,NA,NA,CASSLHPGGQVSSEQYF,TGCGCCAGCAGCTTGCACCCTGGGGGCCAGGTTTCATCCGAGCAGTACTTC
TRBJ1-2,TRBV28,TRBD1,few,CASSSQGYRGYTF,TGTGCCAGCAGTTCACAGGGGTACCGTGGCTACACCTTC
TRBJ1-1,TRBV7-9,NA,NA,CASSFSLQGNTEAFF,TGTGCCAGCAGCTTTTCTTTACAGGGGAACACTGAAGCTTTCTTT
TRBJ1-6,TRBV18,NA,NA,CASSPQGAYNSPLHF,TGTGCCAGCTCACCACAGGGGGCCTATAATTCACCCCTCCACTTT
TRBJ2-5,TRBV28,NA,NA,CASRGQQETQYF,TGTGCCAGCAGGGGGCAACAAGAGACCCAGTACTTC
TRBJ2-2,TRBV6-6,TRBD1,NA,CASSGTGYPGELFF,TGTGCCAGCTCCGGGACAGGGTACCCCGGGGAGCTGTTTTTT
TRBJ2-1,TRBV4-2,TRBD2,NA,CASSQDQAGGYNEQFF,TGTGCCAGCAGCCAAGACCAGGCGGGGGGATACAATGAGCAGTTCTTC
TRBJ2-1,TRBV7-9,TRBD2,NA,CASSLGGLAAYNEQFF,TGTGCCAGCAGCTTAGGAGGACTAGCGGCTTACAATGAGCAGTTCTTC
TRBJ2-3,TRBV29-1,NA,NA,CSMEGLRGASTDTQYF,TGCAGCATGGAGGGGTTACGGGGGGCTAGCACAGATACGCAGTATTTT
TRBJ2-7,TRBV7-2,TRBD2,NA,CASSLGLAGFGEQYF,TGTGCCAGCAGCTTAGGACTAGCGGGATTTGGCGAGCAGTACTTC
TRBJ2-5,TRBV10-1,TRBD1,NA,CASSRTGTQETQYF,TGCGCCAGCAGCCGGACAGGGACACAAGAGACCCAGTACTTC
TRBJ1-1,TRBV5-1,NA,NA,CASRFRTDMNTEAFF,TGCGCCAGCAGATTCCGGACAGATATGAACACTGAAGCTTTCTTT
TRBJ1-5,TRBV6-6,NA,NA,CASSYSRTAGNQPQHF,TGTGCCAGCAGTTACTCAAGGACAGCCGGTAATCAGCCCCAGCATTTT